A selection of T cell receptor beta chains follows, all from one sample in a study of shared clonotypes between healthy human individuals. Data came from immunoSEQ multiplex PCR; TCRdb stores just in-frame clones and leaves some out. The repertoire has about 1 million clones, 75% of them found once; the top ten carry about 1.5%. What was sequenced was memory CD4+ T cells sorted from blood. Source of these receptors: a man between 18 and 35 years old in good health. CDR3s include the opening cysteine and the closing phenylalanine or tryptophan. Fields, in order: CDR3 length, V gene, J gene, CDR3 protein.

14,TRBV5-1,TRBJ2-2,CASSAGQAPGELFF
15,TRBV30,TRBJ2-5,CAWNRGDRFKETQYF
15,TRBV6-5,TRBJ1-1,CASSSRQAMNTEAFF
15,TRBV28,TRBJ2-2,CASLPSTGNTGELFF
13,TRBV6-5,TRBJ2-7,CASSYLAAYEQYF
15,TRBV5-1,TRBJ2-7,CASSRLSDGSYEQYF
12,TRBV11-2,TRBJ2-7,CASSTLFPEQYF
14,TRBV7-9,TRBJ2-7,CASRATRDTYEQYF
14,TRBV7-2,TRBJ2-7,CASSLTGMVYEQYF
16,TRBV28,TRBJ2-7,CASSSSRLAGVDEQYF
13,TRBV7-7,TRBJ2-6,CATRGAGANVLTF
13,TRBV6-6,TRBJ2-7,CASSYLQGNEQYF
14,TRBV30,TRBJ1-1,CAWRDGRPWTEAFF
12,TRBV30,TRBJ1-1,CAWNQGHPRAFF
15,TRBV11-2,TRBJ2-7,CASSLGGHQSYEQYF